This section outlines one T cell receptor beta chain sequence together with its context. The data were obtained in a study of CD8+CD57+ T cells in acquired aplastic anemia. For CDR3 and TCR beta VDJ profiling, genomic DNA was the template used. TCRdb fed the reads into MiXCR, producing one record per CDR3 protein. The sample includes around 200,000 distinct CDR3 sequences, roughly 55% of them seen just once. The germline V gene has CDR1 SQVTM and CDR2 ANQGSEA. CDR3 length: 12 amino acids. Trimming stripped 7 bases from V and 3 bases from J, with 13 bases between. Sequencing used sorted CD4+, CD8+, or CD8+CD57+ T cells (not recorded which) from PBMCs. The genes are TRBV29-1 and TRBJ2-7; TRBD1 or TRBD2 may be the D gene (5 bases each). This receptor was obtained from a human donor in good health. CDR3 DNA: TGCAGCGCTGAGGGTCAGGGCTACGAGCAGTACTTC. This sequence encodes CSAEGQGYEQYF.